The 18 T cell receptor beta chains given below trace back to one sample, sequenced in a study of post-analysis software for immune sequencing data. Unique molecular identifiers featured in each of the TCR beta cDNA libraries. TCRdb itself ran the PCR reads through MiXCR, one entry per CDR3 protein. The table shows about 820,000 distinct CDR3 sequences, with approximately 50% occurring only once. Their cognate antigens are unknown. Whole-study findings and limits: When patients were compared with controls, a handful of TRBV segments were more frequent, TRBV5-6, TRBV5-1 and TRBV20-1 among them.

Sequenced input: blood. Source of these receptors: a girl aged 5 to 17 with multiple sclerosis.

The CDR3 DNA reads TGTGCCAGCAGTTACATTCGGGGGAATGAGCAGTTCTTC. It encodes CASSYIRGNEQFF. The chain employs TRBV6-5 and TRBJ2-1; possibly TRBD2 for D (6 bases). The CDR3 extends over 13 amino acids. Germline V CDR1 and CDR2: MNHEY, SVGAGI. Trimming stripped 2 bases from V and 7 bases from J, with 9 bases between.

The table lists this clonotype with a few counts. V is TRBV10-3 and J is TRBJ2-3; D is uncertain. Germline V gene data show CDR1 as ENHRY and CDR2 as SYGVKD. The CDR3 length is 12 residues. The V gene lost 4 bases and the J gene lost 6 bases, with 8 bases spanning the gap. The CDR3 region is CAISVDVDTQYF. The CDR3 nucleotides read TGTGCCATCAGTGTGGACGTGGATACGCAGTATTTT.

The chain uses TRBV11-2 and TRBJ2-4, with D unclear. V was pared by 5 bases and J by 4 bases, with 9 bases between. This CDR3 spans 13 amino acids. In germline, CDR1 is SGHAT, CDR2 FQNNGV. The chain's CDR3 is CASSQTAKNIQYF. CDR3 coding DNA: TGTGCCAGCAGCCAGACGGCTAAAAACATTCAGTACTTC.

The rearrangement joins TRBV7-3 to TRBJ2-7, with D tentatively TRBD1 or TRBD2 (6 bases each). Germline V gene sequence: CDR1 SGHTA, CDR2 FQGTGA. This CDR3 spans 15 amino acids. V was pared by 5 bases and J by 6 bases, with 20 bases between. The CDR3 DNA sequence: TGTGCCAGCAGCCCGGACCCATACGGGGGCGGCGAGCAGTACTTC. Translating it yields CASSPDPYGGGEQYF.

The genes are TRBV5-1 and TRBJ2-7; 8 nucleotides match TRBD2. The CDR3 totals 15 residues. Germline V gene lookup returns CDR1 SGHRS and CDR2 YFSETQ. V was pared by 4 bases and J by 3 bases, with 9 bases of the junction left unmatched. The DNA of the CDR3 is TGCGCCAGCAGCGGCAACGCGCTAGCGGGCTACGAGCAGTACTTC. Its translation is CASSGNALAGYEQYF.

The genes are TRBV7-9 and TRBJ2-5; tentative D call: TRBD2 (6 bases). Looked up from germline, CDR1 is SEHNR and CDR2 is FQNEAQ (reference sequence). CDR3 size: 16 residues. Trimming removed 0 bases from V and 2 bases from J, with 13 bases in between. The CDR3 spells CASSLAPGGEQETQYF. In DNA form, the CDR3 reads TGTGCCAGCAGCTTAGCCCCCGGCGGGGAACAAGAGACCCAGTACTTC.

CDR3: CASTLGDEQYF. The CDR3 DNA reads as TGCGCCAGCACCCTTGGGGACGAGCAGTACTTC. The rearrangement joins TRBV5-1 to TRBJ2-7; D is unresolved. V gave up 6 bases and J gave up 5 bases, with 9 bases separating them. Germline V gene lookup returns CDR1 SGHRS and CDR2 YFSETQ. The length of the CDR3 is 11 residues.

This clonotype showed up just a few times. This chain connects TRBV7-9 to TRBJ2-7; maybe TRBD1 (5 bases). The CDR3 is 12 residues long. Trimming removed 6 bases at V and 0 bases at J, with 6 bases between. Germline lookup yields CDR1 SEHNR and CDR2 FQNEAQ (reference sequence). CDR3 nucleotide sequence: TGTGCCAGCAGGACAGCCTCCTACGAGCAGTACTTC. The encoded protein is CASRTASYEQYF.

This clonotype was seen a few times. V usage is TRBV6-4 and J usage is TRBJ2-3; D unresolved. This CDR3 is built from 14 residues. V lost 3 bases to trimming and J lost 0 bases, with 7 bases between them. Germline assignment: CDR1 MRHNA and CDR2 SNTAGT. CDR3: CASSERGSTDTQYF. For the CDR3, the DNA is TGTGCCAGCAGTGAGAGAGGTAGCACAGATACGCAGTATTTT.

The rearrangement joins TRBV29-1 to TRBJ2-7; 9 positions agree with TRBD1. The CDR3 is made up of 13 amino acids. CDR1 is SQVTM, CDR2 ANQGSEA, per germline. V lost 6 bases and J lost 2; bases outside the gene matches: 5. CDR3 DNA sequence: TGCAGCGTCGTCCGGACAGGGGCCTACGAGCAGTACTTC. This translates into CSVVRTGAYEQYF.

The rearrangement links TRBV4-1 to TRBJ2-2; a possible D gene is TRBD2 (6 bases). CDR3 length: 16 residues. CDR1 and CDR2 from the germline V gene are MGHRA and YSYEKL. The V and J ends lost 4 bases and 0 bases respectively, with 12 bases between them. CDR3 nucleotide sequence: TGCGCCAGCAGCCCGGCCGGGACTTCGAACACCGGGGAGCTGTTTTTT. Its translation: CASSPAGTSNTGELFF.

This chain connects TRBV20-1 to TRBJ2-3; 12 positions match TRBD2. Per the germline V gene, CDR1 is DFQATT and CDR2 is SNEGSKA (reference sequence). The CDR3 spans 18 residues. V lost 3 bases and J lost 0; bases outside the gene matches: 10. The CDR3 protein is CSARGTSGGYSSTDTQYF. In nucleotides, the CDR3 is TGCAGTGCTAGGGGTACTAGCGGGGGGTACTCTAGCACAGATACGCAGTATTTT.

The count of this clonotype is one. The V and J genes are TRBV5-1 and TRBJ1-1; D perhaps matches TRBD1 (6 bases). This CDR3 has 15 amino acids. The V gene's germline CDR1 is SGHRS and CDR2 YFSETQ. V lost 4 bases, J lost 1 base, and 14 bases lay in between. CDR3 sequence reads: CASSQRQGQNTEAFF. The CDR3 coding sequence is TGCGCCAGCAGCCAGCGGCAGGGGCAGAACACTGAAGCTTTCTTT.

This clonotype was recorded only once. This sequence joins TRBV7-8 and TRBJ1-2; D perhaps matches TRBD1 (5 bases). Per germline, CDR1 SGHVS and CDR2 FQNEAQ. Deletions cut 1 base from V and 6 bases from J, with 15 bases between. The CDR3 is made up of 15 amino acids. Here the CDR3 DNA reads TGTGCCAGCAGCTTAGTCCGGGCAGGGAAAGATGGCTACACCTTC. This gives the protein CASSLVRAGKDGYTF.

V is TRBV20-1 and J is TRBJ2-1; 7 bases map to TRBD1. Germline CDR1 reads DFQATT; CDR2 reads SNEGSKA (reference sequence). CDR3 length: 10 amino acids. Losses at the gene ends were 5 bases for V and 14 bases for J; bases not matched to a gene: 6. In DNA, the CDR3 is TGCAGTGCTTCCCGACAGGGAGAGTTCTTC. Encoded protein: CSASRQGEFF.

The chain links TRBV20-1 to TRBJ1-2; D remains unclear. Germline CDR1 reads DFQATT; CDR2 reads SNEGSKA (reference sequence). The CDR3 is 19 residues long. V lost 3 bases, J lost 5 bases, and 31 bases lay in between. CDR3 in amino acids: CSASSTLDGSTHLPYGYTF. In nucleotides, the CDR3 is TGCAGTGCTAGTTCCACCCTTGACGGCTCTACCCATCTTCCTTATGGCTACACCTTC.

This rearrangement joins TRBV20-1 to TRBJ2-3; D uncertain. V was pared by 4 bases and J by 2 bases, with 10 bases between. The CDR3 sequence is 13 residues long. Per the germline V gene, CDR1 is DFQATT and CDR2 is SNEGSKA (reference sequence). CDR3: CSAIDGDTDTQYF. CDR3 bases: TGCAGTGCTATAGACGGAGACACAGATACGCAGTATTTT.

The genes are TRBV20-1 and TRBJ2-5, with 11 bases identical to TRBD2. The better agreement between TRBJ2-7 and the DNA end casts doubt on the J call. Germline V gene data show CDR1 as DFQATT and CDR2 as SNEGSKA (reference sequence). The CDR3 is made up of 16 amino acids. The CDR3 bases are TGCAGTGCTAGGTCTAGCGGGGGGTTCAATGGGTACGAGCAGTACTTC. Protein: CSARSSGGFNGYEQYF.